The rows below give T cell receptor beta chains drawn from one sample of a study of CD8 T cells in Susac syndrome. TCRdb ran MiXCR on the immunoSEQ multiplex PCR reads and lists one entry per CDR3 protein. The table shows about 180,000 distinct CDR3 sequences, with about 95% occurring only once. The source material was CD8+ T cells from PBMCs. These receptors were collected from a human donor with multiple sclerosis. Each CDR3 is given with its conserved first and last residue. The D gene is left open where the match is weak. Where a row states a size, it is once, few, many or the class of an expanded clone; other rows omit it.

clone size	D gene	J gene	V gene	CDR3 DNA	CDR3 protein
.	.	TRBJ2-3	TRBV27	TGTGCCAGCAGTTTATATCACCGGGCTAGCACAGATACGCAGTATTTT	CASSLYHRASTDTQYF
few	.	TRBJ2-3	TRBV7-9	TGTGCCAGCAGCCCCCTCAGCACAGATACGCAGTATTTT	CASSPLSTDTQYF
.	TRBD2	TRBJ2-1	TRBV3-1	TGTGCCAGCAGCCGGGGACTAGCGAATGAGCAGTTCTTC	CASSRGLANEQFF
.	.	TRBJ1-5	TRBV20-1	TGCAGTGCTACCTCAGGGGCGGTTCAGCCCCAGCATTTT	CSATSGAVQPQHF
.	.	TRBJ2-3	TRBV7-2	TGTGCCAGCAGCACCCGAGGGCGTCTAGATACGCAGTATTTT	CASSTRGRLDTQYF
.	TRBD2	TRBJ2-1	TRBV6-1	TGTGCCAGCAGTAGACCGGGACTAGCGGAATACAATGAGCAGTTCTTC	CASSRPGLAEYNEQFF
.	.	TRBJ2-5	TRBV2	TGTGCCAGCAGTGCACTAGGGCCAGAGACCCAGTACTTC	CASSALGPETQYF
.	TRBD2	TRBJ2-3	TRBV2	TGTGCCAGCAGTGAAGGGCTAGCGGCCGCGGAAGATACGCAGTATTTT	CASSEGLAAAEDTQYF
.	.	TRBJ2-1	TRBV9	TGTGCCAGCAGCGTAGATGGGGCCCCGGGCAATGAGCAGTTCTTC	CASSVDGAPGNEQFF
.	.	TRBJ1-1	TRBV27	TGTGCCAGCAGTTTATCCGTACTCTACACTGAAGCTTTCTTT	CASSLSVLYTEAFF
.	.	TRBJ2-3	TRBV5-1	TGCGCCAGCAGTCTGACTCTCAACACAGATACGCAGTATTTT	CASSLTLNTDTQYF
once	TRBD2	TRBJ2-7	TRBV28	TGTGCCACCGACGGGACTAGCGGGATCTCATACGAGCAGTACTTC	CATDGTSGISYEQYF
.	TRBD1	TRBJ2-1	TRBV2	TGTGCCAGCAGGGAAGGACTGGGACAGCTGTACAATGAGCAGTTCTTC	CASREGLGQLYNEQFF
.	TRBD1	TRBJ1-2	TRBV5-1	TGCGCCAGCAGCCCATATACAGGGGCGTCAGGCTACACCTTC	CASSPYTGASGYTF
.	.	TRBJ1-1	TRBV7-2	TGTGCCAGCAGCTTAGCCACAGATGGCACTGAAGCTTTCTTT	CASSLATDGTEAFF
few	.	TRBJ2-5	TRBV27	TGTGCCAGCAGTTCACGAGAAGAGACCCAGTACTTC	CASSSREETQYF
.	.	TRBJ2-5	TRBV16	TGTGCCAGCAGCCATCGACAGGCCGGGGAGGGGACCCAGTACTTC	CASSHRQAGEGTQYF
.	.	TRBJ1-1	TRBV9	TGTGCCAGCAGCGTAGTAGGTCGTGAGAATGAAGCTTTCTTT	CASSVVGRENEAFF
.	TRBD1	TRBJ2-3	TRBV28	TGTGCCAGCAGTCGGGACAGGAGACTCACAGATACGCAGTATTTT	CASSRDRRLTDTQYF
.	.	TRBJ1-1	TRBV20-1	TGCAGTGCTAGATCGTCGAAAACAGGGACTGAAGCTTTCTTT	CSARSSKTGTEAFF
once	.	TRBJ2-1	TRBV10-3	TGTGCCATCAGTGTAGGGACTGGGGACAATGAGCAGTTCTTC	CAISVGTGDNEQFF
.	.	TRBJ2-7	TRBV20-1	TGCAGTGCTTTTGACGAGGCAGGGACCTACGAGCAGTACTTC	CSAFDEAGTYEQYF
.	.	TRBJ1-1	TRBV7-9	TGTGCCAGCAGGGGGGACACTGAAGCTTTCTTT	CASRGDTEAFF
.	.	TRBJ2-1	TRBV27	TGTGCCAGCAGCCTGGACAGTAACTCCTACAATGAGCAGTTCTTC	CASSLDSNSYNEQFF
.	.	TRBJ1-2	TRBV18	TGTGCCAGCTCACGGGCGATTTATAGCTACACCTTC	CASSRAIYSYTF
.	.	TRBJ2-7	TRBV20-1	TGCAGTGCTAGGAGCCCAGGGCACTACGAGCAGTACTTC	CSARSPGHYEQYF
.	.	TRBJ1-4	TRBV30	TGTGCCTGGGATGCCGGAGGCACTGAAAAACTGTTTTTT	CAWDAGGTEKLFF
.	.	TRBJ2-7	TRBV7-9	TGTGCCAGCAGCTACGGTTACCGGGTCCTCGAAGACGGCGAGCAGTACTTC	CASSYGYRVLEDGEQYF
.	.	TRBJ1-2	TRBV5-6	TGTGCCAGCAGCTATAATAAGGGTCGAGTACGCGGCTACACCTTC	CASSYNKGRVRGYTF
.	.	TRBJ2-2	TRBV27	TGTGCCAGCAGTCCCAGGGGACCCAGCGGGGAGCTGTTTTTT	CASSPRGPSGELFF
.	.	TRBJ2-7	TRBV25-1	TGTGCCAGCAGTGACGCGGGACTCCTCGAGCAGTACTTC	CASSDAGLLEQYF
.	.	TRBJ1-4	TRBV29-1	TGCAGCGTTGAAGATTTTCGGGACGATGCAACTAATGAAAAACTGTTTTTT	CSVEDFRDDATNEKLFF
.	.	TRBJ2-7	TRBV15	TGTGCCACCAGCAGAGATATGGGCCAGACCTACGAGCAGTACTTC	CATSRDMGQTYEQYF
.	.	TRBJ2-2	TRBV6-4	TGTGCCAGCAAGCCGGGGGAGAACACCGGGGAGCTGTTTTTT	CASKPGENTGELFF
.	.	TRBJ2-2	TRBV29-1	TGCAGCGTCAAAACGGGACTTGCCGGGGAGCTGTTTTTT	CSVKTGLAGELFF
.	.	TRBJ2-3	TRBV20-1	TGCAGTGTCCCATACAGCACAGATACGCAGTATTTT	CSVPYSTDTQYF
.	.	TRBJ2-6	TRBV9	TGTGCCAGCAGCGTAGTTATTGATGGGGCCAACGTCCTGACTTTC	CASSVVIDGANVLTF
.	.	TRBJ2-1	TRBV10-3	TGTGCCATCAGGGACTGGGACATCCCCCGTGACGAGCAGTTCTTC	CAIRDWDIPRDEQFF
.	.	TRBJ2-5	TRBV9	TGTGCCAGCAGCGTAGATAGTCTTGCAGGGCAGCAAGAGACCCAGTACTTC	CASSVDSLAGQQETQYF
.	.	TRBJ2-3	TRBV20-1	TGCAGTGCGAAAGACGGAGATAGCACAGATACGCAGTATTTT	CSAKDGDSTDTQYF
.	.	TRBJ1-2	TRBV29-1	TGCAGCGTTAGGACCACCCATGGCTACACCTTC	CSVRTTHGYTF
.	.	TRBJ1-2	TRBV9	TGTGCCAGCAGCCCAAACGACAGGAGATTTCATGGCTACACCTTC	CASSPNDRRFHGYTF
.	TRBD2	TRBJ2-3	TRBV10-3	TGTGCCATCAGTGTCACTAGCGGGAGCACAGATACGCAGTATTTT	CAISVTSGSTDTQYF
.	.	TRBJ2-7	TRBV25-1	TGTGCCAGCAGTGACCCAGGGGTCGAGGGGTCTTCCTACGAGCAGTACTTC	CASSDPGVEGSSYEQYF